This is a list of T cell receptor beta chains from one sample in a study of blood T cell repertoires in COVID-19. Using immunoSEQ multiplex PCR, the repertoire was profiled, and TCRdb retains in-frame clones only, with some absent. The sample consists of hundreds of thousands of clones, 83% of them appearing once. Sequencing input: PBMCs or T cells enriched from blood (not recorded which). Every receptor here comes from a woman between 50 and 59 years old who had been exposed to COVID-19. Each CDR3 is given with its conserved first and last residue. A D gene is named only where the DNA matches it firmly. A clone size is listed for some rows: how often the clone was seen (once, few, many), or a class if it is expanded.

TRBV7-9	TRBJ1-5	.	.	TGTGCCAGCAGCTTGGTTCAGGGTCAGCCCCAGCATTTT	CASSLVQGQPQHF
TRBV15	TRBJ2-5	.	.	TGTGCCACCAGCAGAGATCGACTCCCTCAAGAGACCCAGTACTTC	CATSRDRLPQETQYF
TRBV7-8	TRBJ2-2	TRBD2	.	TGTGCCAGCAGCTTCTTTAGCGGGGACAACACCGGGGAGCTGTTTTTT	CASSFFSGDNTGELFF
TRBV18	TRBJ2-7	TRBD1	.	TGTGCCAGCTCAACTATACAGGGGGCCTACGAGCAGTACTTC	CASSTIQGAYEQYF
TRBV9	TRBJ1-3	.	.	TGTGCCAGCAGCGGGGGAGACACAGCTAGTTGGATGAGAAACACCATATATTTT	CASSGGDTASWMRNTIYF
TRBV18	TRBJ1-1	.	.	TGTGCCAGCTCACCACAAGACAGATACACTGAAGCTTTCTTT	CASSPQDRYTEAFF
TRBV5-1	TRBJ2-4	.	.	TGCGCCAGCAGCTTAGAAGAGGTGGGGGCGGGCATTCAGTACTTC	CASSLEEVGAGIQYF
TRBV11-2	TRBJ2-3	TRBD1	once	TGTGCCAGCAGCGCGCAGGACAGGGGGCGAGATACGCAGTATTTT	CASSAQDRGRDTQYF
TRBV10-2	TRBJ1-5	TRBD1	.	TGCGCCAGCAGAGAACAGGGGAGTAGCAATCAGCCCCAGCATTTT	CASREQGSSNQPQHF
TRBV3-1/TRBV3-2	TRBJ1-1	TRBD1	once	TGTGCCAGCAGCCCCTGGACAGGGTTGGGAGGGGCTTTCTTT	CASSPWTGLGGAFF
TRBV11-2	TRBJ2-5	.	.	TGTGCCAGCAGCCTAGTGCGGGGTAACTCGTACCAAGAGACCCAGTACTTC	CASSLVRGNSYQETQYF
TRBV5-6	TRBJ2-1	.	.	TGTGCCAGCAGTCTAAAAATGGAGGAGCAGTTCTTC	CASSLKMEEQFF
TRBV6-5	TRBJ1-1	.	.	TGTGCCAGCAGCCACTACGGGTATTCTGACACTGAAGCTTTCTTT	CASSHYGYSDTEAFF
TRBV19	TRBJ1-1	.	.	TGTGCCAGTAGTATTTTTCTATCGTCGAACACTGAAGCTTTCTTT	CASSIFLSSNTEAFF
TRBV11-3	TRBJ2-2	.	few	TGTGCCAGCAGCTTTATCACCGGGGAGCTGTTTTTT	CASSFITGELFF
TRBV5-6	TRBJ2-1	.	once	TGTGCCAGCCACGGTTCGAACAATGAGCAGTTCTTC	CASHGSNNEQFF
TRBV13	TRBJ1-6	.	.	TGTGCCAGCAGCTTAAGCCTATATAATTCACCCCTCCACTTT	CASSLSLYNSPLHF
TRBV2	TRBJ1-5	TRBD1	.	TGTGCCAGTGCCGGGACAGGGGGCTTGAGGAGCAATCAGCCCCAGCATTTT	CASAGTGGLRSNQPQHF
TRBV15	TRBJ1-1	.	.	TGTGCCACCAGCCCGCGTCGGGGTAACACTGAAGCTTTCTTT	CATSPRRGNTEAFF
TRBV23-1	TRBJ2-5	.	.	TGCGCCAGCAGTCAATTTTCCCTCAAGACAGGCCCCCAAGAGACCCAGTACTTC	CASSQFSLKTGPQETQYF
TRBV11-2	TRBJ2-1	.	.	TGTGCCAGCAGCCCGTGGGCAGGCTCGATAGCCTACAATGAGCAGTTCTTC	CASSPWAGSIAYNEQFF
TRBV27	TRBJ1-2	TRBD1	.	TGTGCCAGCACCGGACAGGACCAGGCCGAAGGCTACACCTTC	CASTGQDQAEGYTF
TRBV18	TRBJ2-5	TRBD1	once	TGTGCCAGCTCCCTCGCGACAGGGGAAAAGACCCAGTACTTC	CASSLATGEKTQYF
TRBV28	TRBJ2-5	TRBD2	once	TGTGCCAGCAGTTTATCTACGGGGGGGCACCAAGAGACCCAGTACTTC	CASSLSTGGHQETQYF
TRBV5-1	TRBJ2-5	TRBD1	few	TGCGCCAGCAGCACCCAGGACAGGGAAGAGACCCAGTACTTC	CASSTQDREETQYF
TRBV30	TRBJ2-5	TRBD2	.	TGTGCCTGGAGGAGGGGAGGGCCACGCCAAGAGACCCAGTACTTC	CAWRRGGPRQETQYF
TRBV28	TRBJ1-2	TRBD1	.	TGTGCCAGCAGTTTGGGACAGGGGGCACTTTGGGATGGCTACACCTTC	CASSLGQGALWDGYTF
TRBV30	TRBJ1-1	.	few	TGTGCCTGGAATCGGGGACAGAACACTGAAGCTTTCTTT	CAWNRGQNTEAFF
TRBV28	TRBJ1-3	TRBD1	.	TGTGCCAGCAGTTTCCCCAGGGGGATGACTGGAAACACCATATATTTT	CASSFPRGMTGNTIYF
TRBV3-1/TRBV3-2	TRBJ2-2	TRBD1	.	TGTGCCAGCAGCCAAGGGGACAGGGACACCGGGGAGCTGTTTTTT	CASSQGDRDTGELFF
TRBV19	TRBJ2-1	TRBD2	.	TGTGCCAGTAGTATACCGGGACTAGCGGGGCCCAATGAGCAGTTCTTC	CASSIPGLAGPNEQFF
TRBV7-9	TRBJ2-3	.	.	TGTGCCAGCAGCTTAAGGGCGGGGAGCACAGATACGCAGTATTTT	CASSLRAGSTDTQYF
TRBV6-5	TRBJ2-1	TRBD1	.	TGTGCCAGCTCCGGGACAGGGAGTAATGAGCAGTTCTTC	CASSGTGSNEQFF
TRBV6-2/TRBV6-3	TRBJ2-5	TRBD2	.	TGTGCCAGCAGCCCCTCCGGGAGGGAGTCGGAGACCCAGTACTTC	CASSPSGRESETQYF
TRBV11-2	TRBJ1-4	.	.	TGTGCCAGCAGCTTAGAGGGGGCTGCTGCTAATGAAAAACTGTTTTTT	CASSLEGAAANEKLFF
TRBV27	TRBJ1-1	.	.	TGTGCCAGCAGTCCATACCTGAGGGAACGAGCTTTCTTT	CASSPYLRERAFF
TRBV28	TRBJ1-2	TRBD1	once	TGTGCCAGCCGGGGGGTCCTGGGACAGGGGCTCCGTGGAAACACCTTC	CASRGVLGQGLRGNTF
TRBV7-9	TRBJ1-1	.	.	TGTGCCAGCAGCTCTACTTGGGCAGGGCATACGGGCACTGAAGCTTTCTTT	CASSSTWAGHTGTEAFF
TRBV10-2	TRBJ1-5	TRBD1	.	TGCGCCAGCTCGGGACAGCCAAATCAGCCCCAGCATTTT	CASSGQPNQPQHF
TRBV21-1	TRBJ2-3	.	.	TGTGCCAGCTACGGTCTACCGGGGGATACGCAGTATTTT	CASYGLPGDTQYF
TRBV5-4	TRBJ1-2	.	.	TGTGCCAGCAGCTTGACGGGAGTGCTGAAGGGCTACACCTTC	CASSLTGVLKGYTF
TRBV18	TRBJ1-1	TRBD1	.	TGTGCCAGCTCACCACTTTTACAGGGGGACGAAGCTTTCTTT	CASSPLLQGDEAFF
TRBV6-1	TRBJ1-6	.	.	TGTGCCAGCAGCCCCGGGACTATTAGCTCACCCCTCCACTTT	CASSPGTISSPLHF
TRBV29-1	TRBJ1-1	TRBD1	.	TGCAGCGTTGAAGGGGCTCAGGGGGCCAGGGCTTTCTTT	CSVEGAQGARAFF
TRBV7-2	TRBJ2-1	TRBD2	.	TGTGCCAGCAGCAGACTGGCGGGGGGCAGGGACAATGAGCAGTTCTTC	CASSRLAGGRDNEQFF